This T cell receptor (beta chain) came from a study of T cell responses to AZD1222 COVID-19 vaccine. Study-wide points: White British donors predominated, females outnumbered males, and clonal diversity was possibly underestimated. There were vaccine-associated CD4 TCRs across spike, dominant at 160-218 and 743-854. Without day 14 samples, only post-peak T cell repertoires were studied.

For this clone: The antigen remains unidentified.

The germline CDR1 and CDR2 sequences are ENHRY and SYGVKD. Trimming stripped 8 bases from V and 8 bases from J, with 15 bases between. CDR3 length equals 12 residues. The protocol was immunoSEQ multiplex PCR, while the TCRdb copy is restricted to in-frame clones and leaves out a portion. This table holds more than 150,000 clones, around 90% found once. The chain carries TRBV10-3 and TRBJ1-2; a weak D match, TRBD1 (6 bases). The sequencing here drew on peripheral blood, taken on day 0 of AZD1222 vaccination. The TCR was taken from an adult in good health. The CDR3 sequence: CAILGQYEGYTF. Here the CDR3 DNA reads TGTGCCATCCTTGGACAGTATGAAGGCTACACCTTC.